Following are 9 T cell receptor beta chains from one sample sequenced in a study of PD-L1 blockade in urothelial cancer (dated by TCRdb to 2015 to 2018). Preparation of the library involved the immunoSEQ multiplex PCR assay. TCRdb re-hosts the immuneACCESS table, in-frame sequences only. Its copies lack some clones; in the studies checked, an unresolved V gene accounts for under half of them, and the cause for the rest is not known. The table for this sample lists under 50,000 clones; approximately 90% of them were counted only once. In total, the top ten clones hold approximately 8% of the sample. The material was PBMCs, obtained around atezolizumab (anti-PD-L1) treatment. Source of these receptors: a man between 70 and 80 years old with urothelial cancer.

The chain recombines TRBV6-5 with TRBJ2-7; unclear D gene. The V and J ends lost 6 bases and 0 bases respectively, with 3 bases between them. Germline loops: CDR1 MNHEY, CDR2 SVGAGI. This CDR3 region has 11 residues. The CDR3 loop is CASRSSYEQYF. CDR3 DNA sequence: TGTGCCAGCAGGAGCTCCTACGAGCAGTACTTC.

The V call is TRBV29-1, the J call TRBJ1-5; 7 nucleotides agree with TRBD1. This CDR3 spans 13 amino acids. Germline lookup yields CDR1 SQVTM and CDR2 ANQGSEA. Unmatched junction bases numbered 6, after V lost 7 bases and J lost 3 bases. DNA of the CDR3: TGCAGCGCTGGGACAGCACCCAATCAGCCCCAGCATTTT. It codes for CSAGTAPNQPQHF.

The rearrangement joins TRBV5-1 to TRBJ1-1, with a tentative D call TRBD1 (5 bases). With 0 bases removed from V and 2 bases from J, the gap between germline ends came to 11 bases. This CDR3 region has 15 residues. Germline loops: CDR1 SGHRS, CDR2 YFSETQ. CDR3 DNA sequence: TGCGCCAGCAGCTTGGGTCAGGGTCTCAACACTGAAGCTTTCTTT. Translation gives CASSLGQGLNTEAFF.

V gene TRBV28 combines with J gene TRBJ1-1, with D uncertain. This CDR3 comprises 14 residues. V was clipped by 2 bases and J by 4 bases, with 11 bases between them. Germline V gene lookup returns CDR1 MDHEN and CDR2 SYDVKM. CDR3 sequence reads: CASSLSGGSTEAFF. DNA for the CDR3: TGTGCCAGCAGTTTAAGTGGAGGGAGCACTGAAGCTTTCTTT.

The chain couples TRBV28 to TRBJ1-2, with TRBD1 matching 9 bases. V trimming: 6 bases; J trimming: 2 bases; junction bases outside the gene matches: 4. Germline V lookup: CDR1 MDHEN, CDR2 SYDVKM. The CDR3 extends over 14 amino acids. The CDR3 here is CASSRGQGNYGYTF. The CDR3 bases are TGTGCCAGCAGCCGCGGACAGGGGAACTATGGCTACACCTTC.

The chain employs TRBV19 and TRBJ1-2; 8 bases are shared with TRBD1. The germline V gene encodes CDR1 LNHDA and CDR2 SQIVND (reference sequence). The CDR3 covers 15 residues. V shed 3 bases, J shed 8 bases, and the junction held 11 bases outside the gene matches. As DNA, the CDR3 is TGTGCCAGTAGTATCCAGGGGGCTCTGGTGGAAGGCTACACCTTC. Translated, it gives CASSIQGALVEGYTF.

This sequence joins TRBV9 and TRBJ2-1; D is ambiguous. Trimming removed 1 base at V and 5 bases at J, with 7 bases between. Germline-derived CDR1 and CDR2 are SGDLS and YYNGEE. The CDR3 consists of 13 residues. CDR3 protein: CASSVRGNNEQFF. The CDR3, as DNA: TGTGCCAGCAGCGTAAGAGGAAACAATGAGCAGTTCTTC.

The rearrangement uses TRBV28 and TRBJ1-3, with TRBD1 matching 9 bases. With V trimmed by 6 bases and J by 4 bases, 16 bases remained unmatched. The CDR3 totals 18 residues. The germline V gene has CDR1 MDHEN and CDR2 SYDVKM. The CDR3 nucleotides are TGTGCCAGCAGGGGCCGACAGGGGGAAGGCTGGCTGGGAAACACCATATATTTT. It translates to CASRGRQGEGWLGNTIYF.

This clone was detected only once. The CDR3: CASSATRGPSYNEQFF. Written as DNA, the CDR3 is TGTGCCAGCAGTGCTACGAGAGGGCCGTCCTACAATGAGCAGTTCTTC. J is TRBJ2-1 and V is TRBV28; the D gene is possibly TRBD2 (5 bases). The CDR3 totals 16 residues. CDR1 is MDHEN, CDR2 SYDVKM, per germline. The ends were cut back, 5 bases at V and 1 base at J, with 15 bases in the middle.